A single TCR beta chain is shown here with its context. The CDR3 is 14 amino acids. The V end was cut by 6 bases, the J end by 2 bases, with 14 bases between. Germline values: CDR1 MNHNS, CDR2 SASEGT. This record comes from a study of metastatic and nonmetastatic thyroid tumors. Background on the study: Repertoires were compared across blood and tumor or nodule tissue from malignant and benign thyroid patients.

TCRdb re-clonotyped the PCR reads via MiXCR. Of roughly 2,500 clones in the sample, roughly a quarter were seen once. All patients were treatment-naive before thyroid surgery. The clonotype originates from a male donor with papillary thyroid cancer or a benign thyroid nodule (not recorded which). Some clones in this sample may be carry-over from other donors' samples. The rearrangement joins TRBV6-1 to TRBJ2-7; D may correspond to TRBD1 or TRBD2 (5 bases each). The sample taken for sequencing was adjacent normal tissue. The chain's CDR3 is CASRGDQDPYEQYF. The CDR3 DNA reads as TGTGCCAGCAGGGGGGACCAGGACCCCTACGAGCAGTACTTC.